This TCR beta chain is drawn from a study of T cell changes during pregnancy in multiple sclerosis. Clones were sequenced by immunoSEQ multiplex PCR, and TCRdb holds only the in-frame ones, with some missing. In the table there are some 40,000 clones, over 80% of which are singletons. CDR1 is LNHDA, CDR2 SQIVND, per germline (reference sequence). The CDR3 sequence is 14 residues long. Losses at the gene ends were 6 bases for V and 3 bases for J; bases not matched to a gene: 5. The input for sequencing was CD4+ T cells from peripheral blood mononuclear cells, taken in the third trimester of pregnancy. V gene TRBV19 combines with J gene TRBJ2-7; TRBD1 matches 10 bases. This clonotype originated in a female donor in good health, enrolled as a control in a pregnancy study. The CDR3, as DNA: TGTGCCAGTAGCTCAGGGACAGGGGACTACGAGCAGTACTTC. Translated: CASSSGTGDYEQYF.